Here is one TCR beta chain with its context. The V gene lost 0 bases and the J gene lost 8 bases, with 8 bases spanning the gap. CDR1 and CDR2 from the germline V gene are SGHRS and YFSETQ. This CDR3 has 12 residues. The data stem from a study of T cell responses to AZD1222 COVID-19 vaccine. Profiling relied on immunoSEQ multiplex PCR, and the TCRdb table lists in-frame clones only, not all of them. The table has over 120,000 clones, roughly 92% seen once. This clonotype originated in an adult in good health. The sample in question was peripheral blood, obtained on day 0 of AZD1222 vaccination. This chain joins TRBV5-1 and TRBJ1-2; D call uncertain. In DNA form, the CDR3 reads TGCGCCAGCAGCTTGGGGGAAAACGGCTACACCTTC. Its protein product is CASSLGENGYTF.